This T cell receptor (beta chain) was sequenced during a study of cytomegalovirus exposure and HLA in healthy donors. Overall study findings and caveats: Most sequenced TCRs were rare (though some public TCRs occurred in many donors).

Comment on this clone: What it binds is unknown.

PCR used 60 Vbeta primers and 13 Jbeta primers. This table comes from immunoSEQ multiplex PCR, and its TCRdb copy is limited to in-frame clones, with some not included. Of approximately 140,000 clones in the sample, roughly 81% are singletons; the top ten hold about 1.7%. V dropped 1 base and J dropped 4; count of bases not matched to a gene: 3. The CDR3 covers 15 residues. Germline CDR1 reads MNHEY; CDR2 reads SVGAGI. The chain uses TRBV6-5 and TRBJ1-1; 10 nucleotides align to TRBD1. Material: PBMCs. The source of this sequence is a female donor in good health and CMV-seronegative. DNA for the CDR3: TGTGCCAGCAGTTACTTTAGGACAGGGGGCACTGAAGCTTTCTTT. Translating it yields CASSYFRTGGTEAFF.